Sequencing of this TCR beta chain was carried out in a study of blood T cell repertoires in COVID-19. In the study overall: Samples representing acute and convalescent COVID-19 were sourced from the United States, Italy and Spain. From T cells, B-cell-depleted T cells, or PBMCs came the material, which was cDNA or gDNA.

Germline assignment: CDR1 MGHRA and CDR2 YSYEKL. Between the trimmed V and J ends, which lost 4 bases and 0 bases, there was a span of 10 bases. This CDR3 comprises 15 residues. Methods used by the authors: Reference gene primer amplification in the assay estimated nucleated cell counts. Clones were sequenced by immunoSEQ multiplex PCR, and TCRdb holds only the in-frame ones, with some missing. The V and J calls and clone size were taken over from that table, and D and trimming were inferred from the DNA. This table holds tens of thousands of clones, approximately 85% found once. The TCR originated in a human donor in a cohort sampled during active COVID-19. This chain joins TRBV4-1 and TRBJ1-3, with no clear D. The sequencing sample was made of peripheral blood. CDR3 residues: CASSPRGFSGNTIYF. The DNA of the CDR3 is TGCGCCAGCAGCCCGAGAGGTTTCTCTGGAAACACCATATATTTT.